This T cell receptor (beta chain) is from a study of tumor-infiltrating lymphocytes in oesophageal squamous cell carcinoma. This CDR3 contains 13 residues. Germline CDR1 MNHNS, CDR2 SASEGT. TCRdb reprocessed the PCR reads with MiXCR, giving one entry per CDR3 protein. This sample has about 12,000 distinct CDR3 sequences, with 50% to 60% found just once. The sequenced sample was esophageal tumor tissue. The sequence was collected from a female donor with esophageal squamous cell carcinoma. The V call is TRBV6-1, the J call TRBJ2-6; 8 nucleotides agree with TRBD2. The end of the DNA fits TRBJ2-1 better, so the J call may be wrong. CDR3 nucleotide sequence: TGTGCCAGCAGTCTAGCGGGCCTCAATGAGCAGTTCTTC. Translated, it gives CASSLAGLNEQFF.